The 5 T cell receptor beta chains in this list originate from one sample, sequenced in a study of blood T cell repertoires in COVID-19. Some clones are missing from TCRdb's copy, which holds only in-frame ones; the method was immunoSEQ multiplex PCR. This table has roughly 180,000 clones, 70% to 80% appearing once. The sequencing input was peripheral blood. These receptors were taken from a woman aged 45-60 years with active or convalescent COVID-19.

The chain employs TRBV11-3 and TRBJ2-3; 11 bases match TRBD2. V shed 1 base, J shed 5 bases, and the junction held 8 bases outside the gene matches. In germline, CDR1 is SGHNT, CDR2 YENEEA. The CDR3 sequence is 17 residues long. The CDR3 loop reads CASSLGLAGGPIDTQYF. CDR3 bases: TGTGCCAGCAGCTTAGGTTTAGCGGGGGGGCCCATAGATACGCAGTATTTT.

The chain couples TRBV18 to TRBJ1-6; 8 nucleotides agree with TRBD1. CDR1 and CDR2 from the germline V gene are KGHSH and LQKENI. The CDR3 extends over 14 amino acids. V lost 6 bases and J lost 7; bases outside the gene matches: 5. The CDR3 here is CASSLDRDNSPLHF. CDR3 sequence (DNA): TGTGCCAGCTCTCTGGACAGGGACAATTCACCCCTCCACTTT.

This chain connects TRBV6-6 to TRBJ1-2, with no clear D. Trimming stripped 6 bases from V and 6 bases from J, with 17 bases between. The CDR3 consists of 14 residues. Germline assignment: CDR1 MNHNY and CDR2 SVGAGI (reference sequence). CDR3 in amino acids: CASRPRGRGDGYTF. The CDR3 nucleotides read TGTGCCAGCAGACCCCGGGGTCGCGGCGATGGCTACACCTTC.

This sequence joins TRBV28 and TRBJ1-2, with 7 positions matching TRBD1. Losses at the gene ends were 2 bases for V and 12 bases for J; bases not matched to a gene: 9. This CDR3 has 13 amino acids. Germline assignment: CDR1 MDHEN and CDR2 SYDVKM. CDR3 residues: CASSLPRQGSHTF. CDR3 DNA sequence: TGTGCCAGCAGTTTACCTCGACAGGGCAGTCACACCTTC.

The genes are TRBV27 and TRBJ1-3, with D possibly being TRBD1 (5 bases). V was pared by 4 bases and J by 0 bases, with 13 bases between. CDR3 length: 16 amino acids. Germline V gene data show CDR1 as MNHEY and CDR2 as SMNVEV (reference sequence). CDR3 protein: CASSSPSTDSGNTIYF. Here the CDR3 DNA reads TGTGCCAGCAGTTCCCCCTCGACAGACTCTGGAAACACCATATATTTT.